The TCR beta chain under discussion was sequenced for a study of CD8 T cells in ankylosing spondylitis. Germline V gives CDR1 DFQATT, CDR2 SNEGSKA (reference sequence). This CDR3 has 13 residues. V gave up 6 bases and J gave up 0 bases, with 11 bases separating them. Libraries of TCR beta came from quantitative 5'-RACE with molecular barcodes. TCRdb recomputed calls from the 5' RACE reads with MiXCR, one row per CDR3 protein. The table includes 230,000 or so distinct CDR3 sequences, about 24% detected once. In its sample, this clonotype was seen many times. This chain joins TRBV20-1 and TRBJ1-1; possibly TRBD1 for D (5 bases). The receptor was derived from a male donor with ankylosing spondylitis or in good health (not recorded which). The source material was blood, either unsorted or a sorted T cell fraction (not recorded which). Written as DNA, the CDR3 is TGCAGTGCCGCGCGGGGGATGAACACTGAAGCTTTCTTT. Amino acid sequence: CSAARGMNTEAFF.